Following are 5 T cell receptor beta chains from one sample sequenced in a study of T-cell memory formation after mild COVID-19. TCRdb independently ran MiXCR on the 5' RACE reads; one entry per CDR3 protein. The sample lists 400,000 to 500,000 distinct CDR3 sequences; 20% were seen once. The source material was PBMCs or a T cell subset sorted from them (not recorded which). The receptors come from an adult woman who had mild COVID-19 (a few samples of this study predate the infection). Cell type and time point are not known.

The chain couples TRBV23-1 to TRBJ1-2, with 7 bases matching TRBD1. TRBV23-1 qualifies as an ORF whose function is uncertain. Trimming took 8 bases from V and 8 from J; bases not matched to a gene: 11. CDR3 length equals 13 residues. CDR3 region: CASGELNRGGYTF. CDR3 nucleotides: TGCGCCAGCGGTGAACTGAACAGGGGCGGCTACACCTTC.

The CDR3 DNA reads TGTGCCAGCAGCTTGCAGACAGGGCGAAAATACAATGAGCAGTTCTTC. Protein sequence: CASSLQTGRKYNEQFF. This chain uses TRBV5-5 with TRBJ2-1, with TRBD1 matching 7 bases. The CDR3 consists of 16 residues. The germline V gene has CDR1 SGHKS and CDR2 YYEKEE (reference sequence). Trimming cost V 1 base and J 4 bases; bases outside gene matches: 8.

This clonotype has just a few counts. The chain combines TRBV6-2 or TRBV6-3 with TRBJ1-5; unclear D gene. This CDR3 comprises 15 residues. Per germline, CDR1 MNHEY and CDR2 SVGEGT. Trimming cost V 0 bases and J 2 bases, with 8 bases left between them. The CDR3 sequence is CASSYSTGRNQPQHF. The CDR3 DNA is TGTGCCAGCAGTTACTCGACCGGGCGCAATCAGCCCCAGCATTTT.

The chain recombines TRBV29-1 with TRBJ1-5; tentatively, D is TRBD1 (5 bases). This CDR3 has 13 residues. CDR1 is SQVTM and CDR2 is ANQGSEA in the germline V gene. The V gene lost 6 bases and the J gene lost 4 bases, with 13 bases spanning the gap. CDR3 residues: CSVSWTLNQPQHF. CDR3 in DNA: TGCAGCGTCTCTTGGACATTAAATCAGCCCCAGCATTTT.

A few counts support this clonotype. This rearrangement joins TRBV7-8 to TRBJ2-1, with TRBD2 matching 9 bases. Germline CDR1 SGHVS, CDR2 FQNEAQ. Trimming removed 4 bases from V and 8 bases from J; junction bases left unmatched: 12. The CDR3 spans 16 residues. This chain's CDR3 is CASSSLRLAGKDEQFF. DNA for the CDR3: TGTGCCAGCAGCTCCCTGAGGCTAGCGGGGAAGGATGAGCAGTTCTTC.